The rows below give T cell receptor beta chains drawn from one sample of a study of glioma-infiltrating T cells. MiXCR, run by TCRdb on the multiplex PCR reads, gives a single entry per CDR3 protein. Of about 110,000 distinct CDR3 sequences listed, 25% to 30% are singletons. Sequencing was carried out using glioma tissue, nonneoplastic brain tissue, or PBMCs (not recorded which). The receptors derive from a human donor with low-grade glioma or glioblastoma, undergoing nonglioma brain surgery, or in good health (not recorded which). CDR3s include the opening cysteine and the closing phenylalanine or tryptophan. The D gene is left open where the match is weak. Some rows have no size entry. The others give once, few or many, or a class for an expanded clone.

D	size	V	J	DNA	CDR3
.	.	TRBV5-1	TRBJ2-2	TGCGCCAGCAGCTCCCGCACGGTGGAAGGAAACGGGGAGCTGTTTTTT	CASSSRTVEGNGELFF
.	many	TRBV6-1	TRBJ1-4	TGTGCCAGCAGGGGCCTCGGGACGACTAATGAAAAACTGTTTTTT	CASRGLGTTNEKLFF
.	few	TRBV12-5	TRBJ2-5	TGTGCTAGTGGAAGGGACTCGCGGACCCAGTACTTC	CASGRDSRTQYF
.	many	TRBV3-1	TRBJ1-6	TGTGCCAGCAGCGGCGAAGTTATAATAGGCTCACCCCTCCACTTT	CASSGEVIIGSPLHF
TRBD2	many	TRBV15	TRBJ2-3	TGTGCCACCAGCAGAGAGAACTTGGGGCCTAGCGGGAGGGCCCAACAGTATTTT	CATSRENLGPSGRAQQYF
.	.	TRBV29-1	TRBJ1-4	TGCAGCGTTGAAGTGGACGGGAGGGGAAAACTGTTTTTT	CSVEVDGRGKLFF
.	many	TRBV20-1	TRBJ2-5	TGCAGTGCTAGAATCAGGGGGGCCTCAGAGACCCAGTACTTC	CSARIRGASETQYF
TRBD1	many	TRBV20-1	TRBJ1-6	TGCAGTGCTAGAGCAGGGACAGGGAGCTCACCCCTCCACTTT	CSARAGTGSSPLHF
TRBD2	many	TRBV6-2/TRBV6-3	TRBJ2-3	TGTGCCAGCAGTTACGGGAGGGCCATCGGAGATACGCAGTATTTT	CASSYGRAIGDTQYF
.	.	TRBV14	TRBJ2-1	TGTGCCAGCAGCCCGGACATCTACAATGAGCAGTTCTTC	CASSPDIYNEQFF
TRBD1	few	TRBV29-1	TRBJ2-7	TGCAGCGTTGTCGAGGGGGACAGGGCTTTCGGCGAGCAGTACTTC	CSVVEGDRAFGEQYF
.	many	TRBV6-1	TRBJ2-7	TGTGCCAGCAGGCCCCCCGGGGGTTGGTTCGAGCAGTACTTC	CASRPPGGWFEQYF
.	many	TRBV18	TRBJ1-5	TGTGCCAGCTCGCAGGGCGCCGGCAATCAGCCCCAGCATTTT	CASSQGAGNQPQHF
TRBD2	.	TRBV6-1	TRBJ2-1	TGTGCCAGCGGAACGGGACTAGCGGGGTGGCTCTACAATGAGCAGTTCTTC	CASGTGLAGWLYNEQFF
.	.	TRBV11-2	TRBJ2-6	TGTGCCAGCAGCCGGGACATAAGCTCTGGGGCCAACGTCCTGACTTTC	CASSRDISSGANVLTF
.	few	TRBV5-1	TRBJ2-3	TGCGCCAGCAGCTTGGGGGGTGAGCCGGTGCAGTATTTT	CASSLGGEPVQYF
.	.	TRBV20-1	TRBJ2-2	TGCAGTGCTGTACTATTGGGGCCCACCGGGGAGCTGTTTTTT	CSAVLLGPTGELFF
TRBD2	.	TRBV29-1	TRBJ2-1	TGCAGCGGTGCGACTAGCGGGAGCTATGAGCAGTTCTTC	CSGATSGSYEQFF
TRBD1	many	TRBV15	TRBJ1-2	TGTGCCACCAGCTCGAGGACAGGGGGTCAGAGGGACTATGGCTACACCTTC	CATSSRTGGQRDYGYTF
TRBD1	few	TRBV30	TRBJ2-1	TGTGCCTTCTCTTCCGACAGGGGGGCCTACAATGAGCAGTTCTTC	CAFSSDRGAYNEQFF
.	.	TRBV18	TRBJ2-3	TGTGCCAGCTCACCGGCTAGCACAGATACGCAGTATTTT	CASSPASTDTQYF
TRBD2	many	TRBV11-2	TRBJ2-1	TGTGCCAGCAGCTACACTAGCGGGACCTACAATGAGCAGTTCTTC	CASSYTSGTYNEQFF
TRBD1	many	TRBV6-2/TRBV6-3	TRBJ2-1	TGTGCCAGCAGTTACTCGAAACAGGGGGTGACCTACAATGAGCAGTTCTTC	CASSYSKQGVTYNEQFF
TRBD2	.	TRBV7-9	TRBJ2-7	TGTGCCAGCAGCCCGGGGACTAGAACGATTCCGTACTTC	CASSPGTRTIPYF
.	many	TRBV7-2	TRBJ1-5	TGTGCCAGCAGCCAAAGAGGAGCAGGGAGCAATCAGCCCCAGCATTTT	CASSQRGAGSNQPQHF
TRBD2	.	TRBV6-1	TRBJ2-7	TGTGCCAGCAGCCGGACGCTAGCGGGAGGCGCCTACGAGCAGTACTTC	CASSRTLAGGAYEQYF
TRBD1	many	TRBV7-2	TRBJ1-1	TGTGCCAGCAGCCGACAGGGGTTGAGCACTGAAGCTTTCTTT	CASSRQGLSTEAFF
.	many	TRBV12-3/TRBV12-4	TRBJ2-7	TGTGCCAGCAGTCTTGACAGGAGTACCTACGAGCAGTACTTC	CASSLDRSTYEQYF